Included here is one TCR beta chain sequence, with context. No antigen is known for it. The record originates from a study of radiotherapy plus CTLA-4 blockade in lung cancer. Overall study context: Across the patients, objective responses occurred in about 19%, and disease control in roughly 31%. Findings and caveats of the study: Expansion in blood of tumor-derived TCR clones was seen after radiotherapy plus ipilimumab. It was early blood T cell clone dynamics, with interferon-beta, that reportedly best predicted response.

Clones were read by immunoSEQ multiplex PCR, and TCRdb kept only the in-frame ones, dropping some. The sample has 90,000 to 100,000 clones, 80% to 85% seen once. Germline CDR1 SNHLY, CDR2 FYNNEI. The CDR3 sequence is 15 residues long. Trimming took 3 bases from V and 4 from J, leaving 15 bases between them. CTLA-4 blockade with ipilimumab, together with focal radiation, was given to patients with chemo-refractory metastatic non-small-cell lung cancer. The specimen comprised peripheral blood, sampled from a patient treated with radiotherapy plus ipilimumab. The gene calls are TRBV2 and TRBJ1-1; tentative D call: TRBD1 (5 bases). The receptor comes from a human donor with non-small cell lung cancer that progressed on radiotherapy plus ipilimumab. The CDR3 DNA reads as TGTGCCAGCAGTGACGAGAGGGGAGGAGGCACTGAAGCTTTCTTT. Translated: CASSDERGGGTEAFF.